The rows below give T cell receptor beta chains drawn from one sample of a study of blood T cell repertoires in COVID-19. Profiled with immunoSEQ multiplex PCR; TCRdb holds only in-frame clones, not every one. Here the sample spans 250,000 to 350,000 clones, 88% being singletons. The specimen was peripheral blood. The receptors were gathered from a young woman with COVID-19, enrolled during active disease. CDR3s include the opening cysteine and the closing phenylalanine or tryptophan. The order of the fields is clone size, D gene, V gene, J gene, CDR3 DNA, CDR3 protein. A D gene is named only where the DNA matches it firmly. Not every row has a clone size; where given, it reads once, few, many or a size class.

.,TRBD2,TRBV5-5,TRBJ2-3,TGTGCCAGCAGCCAAGAGAGCGGCGGGAGGCGGTCGGATACGCAGTATTTT,CASSQESGGRRSDTQYF
.,.,TRBV9,TRBJ2-2,TGTGCCAGCAGCCCCAAGGACACGAACACCGGGGAGCTGTTTTTT,CASSPKDTNTGELFF
.,TRBD1,TRBV10-3,TRBJ2-7,TGTGCCATCACTAGGGACAGGGACTCCTACGAGCAGTACTTC,CAITRDRDSYEQYF
.,.,TRBV4-1,TRBJ2-2,TGCGCCAGCAGCCCAGTTCCAGGTGATCATTGGACCGGGGAGCTGTTTTTT,CASSPVPGDHWTGELFF
.,TRBD1,TRBV6-1,TRBJ1-5,TGTGCCAGCAGTGCAAGGGGACAGGGCAGCAATCAGCCCCAGCATTTT,CASSARGQGSNQPQHF
.,.,TRBV9,TRBJ1-2,TGTGCCAGCAACGTGAAGGGAGGGGCGGTTGGCTACACCTTC,CASNVKGGAVGYTF
.,.,TRBV5-1,TRBJ1-6,TGCGCCAGCAGCGAGCAGGGTCCGGATTCACCCCTCCACTTT,CASSEQGPDSPLHF
.,.,TRBV13,TRBJ1-6,TGTGCCAGCACCCTCGGGGGGTACAATTCACCCCTCCACTTT,CASTLGGYNSPLHF
.,.,TRBV7-2,TRBJ1-2,TGTGCCAGCAGCGTCCAGGTCGGGGCTAACTATGGCTACACCTTC,CASSVQVGANYGYTF
.,.,TRBV12-3/TRBV12-4,TRBJ1-1,TGTGCCAGCAGTTTCGTCGGTGCCTACGCTTTCTTT,CASSFVGAYAFF
.,.,TRBV6-6,TRBJ1-1,TGTGCCAGCAGTACCTACCTCGGCACTGAAGCTTTCTTT,CASSTYLGTEAFF
.,TRBD2,TRBV2,TRBJ2-1,TGTGCCAGCAGTTCTTCCGGGACTACCTTCTACAATGAGCAGTTCTTC,CASSSSGTTFYNEQFF
.,.,TRBV16,TRBJ1-1,TGTGCCAGCAGCCAAGGTTCGGCGGGAAACACTGAAGCTTTCTTT,CASSQGSAGNTEAFF
.,TRBD2,TRBV2,TRBJ2-5,TGTGCCAGCAGTGAATCCCTAGCGGGAGGCGAGACCCAGTACTTC,CASSESLAGGETQYF
.,.,TRBV7-2,TRBJ1-1,TGTGCCAGCAGCTTGGTGCAGGGTACTGAAGCTTTCTTT,CASSLVQGTEAFF
.,.,TRBV19,TRBJ1-2,TGTGCCAGTAGTCTCACCGGGATTTACTATGGCTACACCTTC,CASSLTGIYYGYTF
.,.,TRBV20-1,TRBJ2-7,TGCAGTGCCCCGTGGGGAGGCGAGCAGTACTTC,CSAPWGGEQYF
.,.,TRBV27,TRBJ1-2,TGTGCCAGCAGTTTAGGAGCAGGGTCAAACTATGGCTACACCTTC,CASSLGAGSNYGYTF
.,.,TRBV2,TRBJ2-2,TGTGCCAGTCGTGGTAGCTCCACCGGGGAGCTGTTTTTT,CASRGSSTGELFF
few,TRBD1,TRBV4-3,TRBJ2-7,TGCGCCAGCAGCCAAGAGGAGACAGGGAGCTACGAGCAGTACTTC,CASSQEETGSYEQYF
.,TRBD1,TRBV9,TRBJ2-7,TGTGCCAGCAGCGCTGGGGACAGTAGTGAGCAGTACTTC,CASSAGDSSEQYF
.,TRBD1,TRBV18,TRBJ2-3,TGTGCCAGCTCTCTAGACAGGGGGCCTGCAGATACGCAGTATTTT,CASSLDRGPADTQYF
.,TRBD2,TRBV6-5,TRBJ2-3,TGTGCCAGCAGTCGTCTAGCGGCTCAGGATACGCAGTATTTT,CASSRLAAQDTQYF
once,TRBD1,TRBV28,TRBJ2-7,TGTGCCATCGGGACAGGGGTTTTCGAGCAGTACTTC,CAIGTGVFEQYF
once,TRBD1,TRBV3-1/TRBV3-2,TRBJ2-2,TGTGCCAGCAGCCTTACAGGGACAGACACCGGGGAGCTGTTTTTT,CASSLTGTDTGELFF
once,TRBD1,TRBV7-8,TRBJ1-5,TGTGCCAGCAGCACGGGACAGGGCGGGGATGGAGTAAATCAGCCCCAGCATTTT,CASSTGQGGDGVNQPQHF
.,.,TRBV13,TRBJ2-7,TGTGCCAGCAGCTTACCGGCGGGGTTGAGCTCCTACGAGCAGTACTTC,CASSLPAGLSSYEQYF
.,TRBD2,TRBV29-1,TRBJ2-7,TGCAGCGTAGGGACTAGCGGAGCCTACGAGCAGTACTTC,CSVGTSGAYEQYF
.,TRBD2,TRBV7-3,TRBJ2-1,TGTGCCAGCAGCCGGACTAGCGGGGCCTACAATGAGCAGTTCTTC,CASSRTSGAYNEQFF
once,TRBD2,TRBV29-1,TRBJ2-7,TGCAGCGTGGTGGGACTAGCGGGAGGGCCTTTCTACGAGCAGTACTTC,CSVVGLAGGPFYEQYF